These T cell receptor beta chains were read from a single sample in a study of beta chain features in type 1 diabetes. Assay: immunoSEQ multiplex PCR; the TCRdb copy retains only in-frame clones and omits some. The sample contains about 700,000 clones, about an eighth of which appear only once. Sequencing was done on a sample of naive CD4+ T cells from blood. The origin of the receptors is a man aged 18 to 30 with type 1 diabetes. The CDR3 runs from the conserved cysteine through the conserved F or W. D genes are given only for firm matches. Clone size is not always given. Where it is, it says once, few, many or a class for expanded clones.

V gene: TRBV9; D gene: .; J gene: TRBJ2-7; CDR3 length: 14; clone size: .; CDR3 DNA: TGTGCCAGCAGCGTGGTACAACAGGACGGCGAGCAGTACTTC; CDR3 protein: CASSVVQQDGEQYF
V gene: TRBV19; D gene: .; J gene: TRBJ2-3; CDR3 length: 13; clone size: .; CDR3 DNA: TGTGCCAGTAGTTTAGGGTGGGGAGATACGCAGTATTTT; CDR3 protein: CASSLGWGDTQYF
V gene: TRBV11-2; D gene: TRBD2; J gene: TRBJ2-1; CDR3 length: 14; clone size: few; CDR3 DNA: TGTGCCAGCAGCTTACTAGCGGGGGAAAATGAGCAGTTCTTC; CDR3 protein: CASSLLAGENEQFF
V gene: TRBV7-9; D gene: TRBD2; J gene: TRBJ2-3; CDR3 length: 13; clone size: .; CDR3 DNA: TGTGCCAGCGGTAGCGGGGAGGTCGATACGCAGTATTTT; CDR3 protein: CASGSGEVDTQYF
V gene: TRBV30; D gene: .; J gene: TRBJ2-4; CDR3 length: 13; clone size: .; CDR3 DNA: TGTGCCTGGAGTGTACCGAACGAAAACATTCAGTACTTC; CDR3 protein: CAWSVPNENIQYF
V gene: TRBV10-3; D gene: .; J gene: TRBJ2-7; CDR3 length: 16; clone size: few; CDR3 DNA: TGTGCCATCAGTGAGTCGAAGGGGCCCGGCGATTACGAGCAGTACTTC; CDR3 protein: CAISESKGPGDYEQYF
V gene: TRBV2; D gene: .; J gene: TRBJ1-2; CDR3 length: 12; clone size: few; CDR3 DNA: TGTGCCAGTTCTCCAGGGAACTATGGCTACACCTTC; CDR3 protein: CASSPGNYGYTF
V gene: TRBV5-4; D gene: TRBD1; J gene: TRBJ1-3; CDR3 length: 18; clone size: few; CDR3 DNA: TGTGCCAGCAGCTTGGGTGGACAGGGAATTATAGCTGGAAACACCATATATTTT; CDR3 protein: CASSLGGQGIIAGNTIYF
V gene: TRBV10-3; D gene: .; J gene: TRBJ1-4; CDR3 length: 13; clone size: .; CDR3 DNA: TGTGCCATCAGGCAGGGCATTGAGGAAAAACTGTTTTTT; CDR3 protein: CAIRQGIEEKLFF
V gene: TRBV5-4; D gene: .; J gene: TRBJ2-1; CDR3 length: 17; clone size: few; CDR3 DNA: TGTGCCAGCAGCTTGGGGCAGGGGATTTCCCCCCTCAATGAGCAGTTCTTC; CDR3 protein: CASSLGQGISPLNEQFF
V gene: TRBV30; D gene: .; J gene: TRBJ2-5; CDR3 length: 15; clone size: .; CDR3 DNA: TGTGCCTGGAACCTTCTGGGGGGGGCCGGTGAGACCCAGTACTTC; CDR3 protein: CAWNLLGGAGETQYF
V gene: TRBV30; D gene: .; J gene: TRBJ1-5; CDR3 length: 12; clone size: few; CDR3 DNA: TGTGCCTGGAGTGAGGGGGGTCAGCCCCAGCATTTT; CDR3 protein: CAWSEGGQPQHF
V gene: TRBV4-1; D gene: TRBD1; J gene: TRBJ2-7; CDR3 length: 17; clone size: .; CDR3 DNA: TGCGCCAGCAGCCAATACCCCCCAGGGGGCAGCTCCTACGAGCAGTACTTC; CDR3 protein: CASSQYPPGGSSYEQYF
V gene: TRBV30; D gene: TRBD2; J gene: TRBJ2-7; CDR3 length: 13; clone size: few; CDR3 DNA: TGTGCCTGGAGTTGGGGGACTAGCGGAGAACAGTACTTC; CDR3 protein: CAWSWGTSGEQYF
V gene: TRBV2; D gene: .; J gene: TRBJ1-2; CDR3 length: 15; clone size: few; CDR3 DNA: TGTGCCAGCAGTCCCCAAGCGGAGGGGCCCTATGGCTACACCTTC; CDR3 protein: CASSPQAEGPYGYTF
V gene: TRBV30; D gene: .; J gene: TRBJ2-5; CDR3 length: 11; clone size: few; CDR3 DNA: TGTGCCTGGAGTGACTCGGAGACCCAGTACTTC; CDR3 protein: CAWSDSETQYF
V gene: TRBV9; D gene: TRBD2; J gene: TRBJ2-5; CDR3 length: 16; clone size: .; CDR3 DNA: TGTGCCAGCAGCGTAGTTAGCGGGGGGCCCCAGGAGACCCAGTACTTC; CDR3 protein: CASSVVSGGPQETQYF
V gene: TRBV4-2; D gene: .; J gene: TRBJ2-7; CDR3 length: 16; clone size: .; CDR3 DNA: TGTGCCAGCAGGTACTCCGAGGGTTTTGGGACCTACGAGCAGTACTTC; CDR3 protein: CASRYSEGFGTYEQYF
V gene: TRBV19; D gene: TRBD1; J gene: TRBJ1-2; CDR3 length: 14; clone size: .; CDR3 DNA: TGTGCCAGTAGTATACCAGGGGGCAACTATGGCTACACCTTC; CDR3 protein: CASSIPGGNYGYTF
V gene: TRBV2; D gene: .; J gene: TRBJ1-2; CDR3 length: 13; clone size: .; CDR3 DNA: TGTGCCAGCATTAACAGGTTGGACTATGGCTACACCTTC; CDR3 protein: CASINRLDYGYTF
V gene: TRBV28; D gene: .; J gene: TRBJ1-1; CDR3 length: 17; clone size: .; CDR3 DNA: TGTGCCAGCAGTCCCAGTAGTTCGGAGGCAGACTACACTGAAGCTTTCTTT; CDR3 protein: CASSPSSSEADYTEAFF
V gene: TRBV6-6; D gene: TRBD1; J gene: TRBJ2-7; CDR3 length: 13; clone size: .; CDR3 DNA: TGTGCCAGCAGCCCAGCGGACAGGGTCGAGCAGTACTTC; CDR3 protein: CASSPADRVEQYF
V gene: TRBV30; D gene: .; J gene: TRBJ1-5; CDR3 length: 14; clone size: .; CDR3 DNA: TGTGCCTGGACAGGCGTCGATAGCAATCAGCCCCAGCATTTT; CDR3 protein: CAWTGVDSNQPQHF
V gene: TRBV2; D gene: .; J gene: TRBJ2-5; CDR3 length: 12; clone size: .; CDR3 DNA: TGTGCCAGCAGCTCGGTCCCAGAGACCCAGTACTTC; CDR3 protein: CASSSVPETQYF
V gene: TRBV5-4; D gene: .; J gene: TRBJ2-7; CDR3 length: 13; clone size: .; CDR3 DNA: TGTGCCAGCAGCTTGGCGGGGGAGACTTACCAGTACTTC; CDR3 protein: CASSLAGETYQYF
V gene: TRBV5-6; D gene: TRBD1; J gene: TRBJ2-7; CDR3 length: 13; clone size: .; CDR3 DNA: TGTGCCAGCAGCCCCTGGACAGGAATCGAGCAGTACTTC; CDR3 protein: CASSPWTGIEQYF
V gene: TRBV30; D gene: TRBD2; J gene: TRBJ2-3; CDR3 length: 15; clone size: .; CDR3 DNA: TGTGCTTCGAGCGGGGGGCCCTTTAGCACAGATACGCAGTATTTT; CDR3 protein: CASSGGPFSTDTQYF
V gene: TRBV28; D gene: .; J gene: TRBJ2-1; CDR3 length: 15; clone size: .; CDR3 DNA: TGTGCCAGCAGATCGGGCGGAGTCCTAGGAAATGAGCAGTTCTTC; CDR3 protein: CASRSGGVLGNEQFF
V gene: TRBV29-1; D gene: .; J gene: TRBJ1-3; CDR3 length: 11; clone size: .; CDR3 DNA: TGCAGCGTTGAATCCGGAAACACCATATATTTT; CDR3 protein: CSVESGNTIYF